This entry is about one T cell receptor beta chain. This entry belongs to a study of control samples from healthy donors and cancer patients. TCRdb's table, derived via immunoSEQ multiplex PCR, lists solely in-frame clones and lacks some. The sample carries about 120,000 clones, over 90% recorded once. Germline assignment: CDR1 MNHEY and CDR2 SVGAGI. The CDR3 is 14 residues long. V lost 4 bases to trimming and J lost 8 bases; unmatched junction nucleotides: 9. The TCR comes from a man aged 25 to 45 in good health. Sequencing input: blood. The chain links TRBV6-5 to TRBJ1-2; 8 nucleotides match TRBD1. The CDR3 DNA reads as TGTGCCAGCAGTTCCCTTGACAGGGGTGACGGCTACACCTTC. This encodes CASSSLDRGDGYTF.